This T cell receptor beta chain was obtained from a study of shared clonotypes between healthy human individuals. At the level of the study: The donor group consisted of a couple of women and a few men, aged 18 to 49. Three plates each covered CD4 naive and memory; CD8 naive two, CD8 memory one.

Study-level findings and limits: Across a handful of donors, naive CD4 shared 5% to 5.5%, naive CD8 around 3.8%, memory CD4 more than 2%, memory CD8 around 0.36%.

Execution of the assay was at deep level. Measured with immunoSEQ multiplex PCR; TCRdb has only the in-frame clones, and not every one. The sample has around 990,000 clones, approximately 75% seen once. For this clone: Its antigen remains unidentified.

From germline, CDR1 is SGHAT and CDR2 FQNNGV. The junction had 9 bases not matched to a gene; V was cut back by 5 bases and J by 9 bases. This CDR3 is built from 15 residues. The rearrangement joins TRBV11-2 to TRBJ2-2, with 10 bases lining up with TRBD1. The clonotype comes from a man aged 18-30 years in good health. Some clones in this sample may be carry-over from other donors' samples. Sequencing was done on a sample of memory CD4+ T cells from PBMCs. The subset is: CD45RA-negative fraction. The CDR3 loop reads CASSPRTGGRRELFF. For the CDR3, the DNA is TGTGCCAGCAGCCCCCGGACAGGGGGTAGACGGGAGCTGTTTTTT.